This T cell receptor (beta chain) emerged from a study of cytomegalovirus exposure and HLA in healthy donors. Both 60 Vbeta primers and 13 Jbeta primers went into the PCR. Profiling relied on immunoSEQ multiplex PCR, and the TCRdb table lists in-frame clones only, not all of them. This specimen shows some 200,000 clones; the ten leading clones hold around 6%. The CDR3 contains 16 residues. Germline-derived CDR1 and CDR2 are SGHRS and YFSETQ. Trimming removed 5 bases from V and 1 base from J, with 18 bases in between. The chain has TRBV5-1 and TRBJ1-1; D may be TRBD1 (6 bases). The sequenced sample was PBMCs. The source is a man in his thirties or forties in good health and CMV-seronegative. In nucleotides, the CDR3 is TGCGCCAGCAGAGGAGCAACAGGGATAAAGAACACTGAAGCTTTCTTT. Translation: CASRGATGIKNTEAFF.